The next 13 T cell receptor beta chains were all read from a single sample in a study of blood T cell repertoires in COVID-19. Method: immunoSEQ multiplex PCR; TCRdb's copy keeps in-frame clones and lacks some. This sample has about 54,000 clones, with roughly four fifths found just once. Specimen: peripheral blood. The source of these receptors is an older woman with acute or convalescent COVID-19.

This chain joins TRBV3-1 (or the pseudogene TRBV3-2) and TRBJ2-3, with D tentatively TRBD2 (6 bases). The CDR3 loop spans 14 amino acids. V lost 0 bases to trimming and J lost 9 bases, with 13 bases between them. Per germline, CDR1 LGHDT and CDR2 YNNKEL (reference sequence). The CDR3 sequence: CASSQDPGSGTQYF. DNA for the CDR3: TGTGCCAGCAGCCAAGATCCCGGGAGCGGGACGCAGTATTTT.

J is TRBJ2-7 and V is TRBV3-1 (or the pseudogene TRBV3-2), with TRBD2 matching over 9 bases. CDR3 length: 14 residues. Trimming cost V 4 bases and J 7 bases; bases outside gene matches: 8. Germline V CDR1 and CDR2: LGHDT, YNNKEL (reference sequence). CDR3 sequence reads: CASSLAGVMGEQYF. The CDR3 region has the DNA TGTGCCAGCAGCCTAGCGGGAGTAATGGGGGAGCAGTACTTC.

This chain joins TRBV6-5 and TRBJ2-5, with D perhaps TRBD2 (5 bases). CDR1 is MNHEY, CDR2 SVGAGI, per germline. CDR3 length equals 14 residues. The V end was cut by 0 bases, the J end by 5 bases, with 10 bases between. The DNA for the CDR3 is TGTGCCAGCAGTTACTCGGGCGGGCGGGAGACCCAGTACTTC. Amino acids: CASSYSGGRETQYF.

The rearrangement links TRBV9 to TRBJ1-6; the D gene is possibly TRBD1 (5 bases). Per germline, CDR1 SGDLS and CDR2 YYNGEE. The CDR3 is 17 amino acids. V was pared by 0 bases and J by 7 bases, with 17 bases between. CDR3 loop: CASSVGPGRAGNSPLHF. In DNA form, the CDR3 reads TGTGCCAGCAGCGTAGGCCCAGGGCGGGCGGGGAATTCACCCCTCCACTTT.

The chain couples TRBV18 to TRBJ1-1, with D tentatively TRBD1 (6 bases). V shed 8 bases and J shed 0 bases, with 16 bases lying between them. Germline CDR1 is KGHSH and CDR2 is LQKENI. This CDR3 has 15 amino acids. The CDR3 loop reads CASLMGAGLNTEAFF. Written as DNA, the CDR3 is TGTGCCAGCCTGATGGGGGCAGGGTTGAACACTGAAGCTTTCTTT.

V and J are TRBV15 and TRBJ2-7; 7 positions agree with TRBD2. Germline CDR1 reads LNHNV; CDR2 reads YYDKDF (reference sequence). The CDR3 runs 16 residues. V was pared by 0 bases and J by 3 bases, with 8 bases of the junction left unmatched. The CDR3 DNA follows: TGTGCCACCAGCAGAGATGGGGCAGGGAGGGGCTACGAGCAGTACTTC. It encodes CATSRDGAGRGYEQYF.

The chain couples TRBV11-2 to TRBJ2-7; 11 positions agree with TRBD2. Germline V gene lookup returns CDR1 SGHAT and CDR2 FQNNGV. The CDR3 covers 16 residues. The trim removed 4 bases at V and 1 base at J, leaving 6 bases unmatched. In nucleotides, the CDR3 is TGTGCCAGCAGCTCCGCCGGGACTAGCGGATCCTACGAGCAGTACTTC. Its protein product is CASSSAGTSGSYEQYF.

The chain is built from TRBV27 and TRBJ1-2; 10 bases agree with TRBD1. V gave up 1 base and J gave up 2 bases; unmatched junction bases: 7. The CDR3 totals 17 residues. Germline V lookup: CDR1 MNHEY, CDR2 SMNVEV (reference sequence). This chain's CDR3 is CASSLYPPGQGNYGYTF. CDR3 DNA: TGTGCCAGCAGTTTATATCCCCCGGGACAGGGGAACTATGGCTACACCTTC.

This clone was counted between two and nine times. The chain uses TRBV28 and TRBJ1-2; a possible D gene is TRBD1 (6 bases). The CDR3 sequence is 13 residues long. Looked up from germline, CDR1 is MDHEN and CDR2 is SYDVKM. Trimming removed 6 bases at V and 8 bases at J, with 16 bases between. In DNA, the CDR3 is TGTGCCAGCAGCTCGGACAGACCCAGAGGCTACACCTTC. Translation: CASSSDRPRGYTF.

The chain couples TRBV6-5 to TRBJ1-4; no reliable D call. This CDR3 is built from 13 residues. V dropped 7 bases and J dropped 7 bases, with 13 bases sitting between them. CDR1 and CDR2 (germline): MNHEY, SVGAGI. DNA of the CDR3: TGTGCCAGCACCTCTAATGCTGGTGAAAAACTGTTTTTT. It translates to CASTSNAGEKLFF.

CDR3 sequence: CASSAPGQGAYEQYF. The CDR3 DNA is TGTGCCAGTAGCGCACCGGGACAGGGCGCCTACGAGCAGTACTTC. The chain recombines TRBV19 with TRBJ2-7; TRBD1 matches 9 bases. The CDR3 has 15 residues. Trimming removed 6 bases from V and 2 bases from J; junction bases left unmatched: 8. Germline V gene lookup returns CDR1 LNHDA and CDR2 SQIVND (reference sequence).

The chain employs TRBV2 and TRBJ1-6; 10 bases map to TRBD1. The CDR3 length is 15 residues. CDR1 SNHLY and CDR2 FYNNEI come from the germline V gene. Trimming at V came to 4 bases and at J to 9 bases, leaving 6 bases not matched to a gene. This chain's CDR3 is CASSALGQGGSPLHF. DNA for the CDR3: TGTGCCAGCAGTGCCTTAGGACAGGGGGGTTCACCCCTCCACTTT.

The V gene is TRBV10-3, the J gene TRBJ1-3, with D perhaps matching TRBD1 (5 bases). V was shortened by 10 bases and J by 0 bases, with 19 bases between the two germline ends. The germline V gene encodes CDR1 ENHRY and CDR2 SYGVKD. The CDR3 sequence is 16 residues long. CDR3 bases: TGTGCCACCGCTTATCTCGGGGGGGGCTCTGGAAACACCATATATTTT. Amino acids: CATAYLGGGSGNTIYF.